This TCR beta chain came from a study of shared clonotypes between healthy human individuals. Study results and limitations: The sole specimen, blood, was sampled, and tissue repertoires likely differ.

On sorted subsets, replicate PCRs used 200 ng DNA, or about 30,000 T cell genomes. Clones were read by immunoSEQ multiplex PCR, and TCRdb kept only the in-frame ones, dropping some. Altogether millions of clones are present, roughly 95% being singletons, with the ten largest covering 0.9% to 1.3%. Concerning this clone itself: Its cognate antigen is unknown.

Naive CD8 cells lacked CD45RO and underwent positive selection for CCR7, leaving out terminally differentiated effector memory CD45RA+ cells. This CDR3 has 15 amino acids. CDR1 is SEHNR and CDR2 is FQNEAQ in the germline V gene (reference sequence). V was shortened by 5 bases and J by 2 bases, with 16 bases between the two germline ends. The J gene is TRBJ2-7, the V gene TRBV7-9; D is possibly TRBD2 (5 bases). The sample comprised naive CD8+ T cells sorted from blood. This sequence originates from a man aged 18 to 30 in good health. This chain's CDR3 is CASSPGNAGTYEQYF. The CDR3 coding sequence is TGTGCCAGCAGCCCCGGGAACGCGGGTACCTACGAGCAGTACTTC. The entire variable domain, with the rest obtained from reference TRBV7-9 and TRBJ2-7, is as follows: DTGVSQNPRHKITKRGQNVTFRCDPISEHNRLYWYRQTLGQGPEFLTYFQNEAQLEKSRLLSDRFSAERPKGSFSTLEIQRTEQGDSAMYLCASSPGNAGTYEQYFGPGTRLTVT.